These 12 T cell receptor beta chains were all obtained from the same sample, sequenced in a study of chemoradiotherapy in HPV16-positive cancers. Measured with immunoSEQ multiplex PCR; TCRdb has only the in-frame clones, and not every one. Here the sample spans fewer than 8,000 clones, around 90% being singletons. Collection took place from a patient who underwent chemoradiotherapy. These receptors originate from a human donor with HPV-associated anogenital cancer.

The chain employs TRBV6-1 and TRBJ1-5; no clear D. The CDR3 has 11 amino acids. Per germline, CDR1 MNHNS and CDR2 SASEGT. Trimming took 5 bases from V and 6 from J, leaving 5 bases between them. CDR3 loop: CASSSGQPQHF. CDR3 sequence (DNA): TGTGCCAGCAGTAGTGGTCAGCCCCAGCATTTT.

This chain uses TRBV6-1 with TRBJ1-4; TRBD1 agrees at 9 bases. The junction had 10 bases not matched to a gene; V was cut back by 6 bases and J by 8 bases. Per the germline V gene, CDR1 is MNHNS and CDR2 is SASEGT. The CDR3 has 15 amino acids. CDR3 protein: CASRVRGQGGEKLFF. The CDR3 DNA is TGTGCCAGCAGAGTCCGGGGACAGGGAGGAGAAAAACTGTTTTTT.

CDR3 nucleotides: TGTGCCAGCAGCCCCTATAGCGGGAGATCTTATCATGAGCAGTTCTTC. It is translated as CASSPYSGRSYHEQFF. V usage is TRBV11-1 and J usage is TRBJ2-1; TRBD2 matches 9 bases. The length of the CDR3 is 16 residues. Germline V lookup: CDR1 SGHAT, CDR2 FQDESV (reference sequence). With V trimmed by 5 bases and J by 8 bases, 13 bases remained unmatched.

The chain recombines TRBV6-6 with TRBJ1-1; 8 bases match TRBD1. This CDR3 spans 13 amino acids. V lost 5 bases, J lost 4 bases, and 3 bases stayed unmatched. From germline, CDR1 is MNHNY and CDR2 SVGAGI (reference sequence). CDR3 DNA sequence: TGTGCCAGCAGTCTGGACAGGGTCACTGAAGCTTTCTTT. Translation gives CASSLDRVTEAFF.

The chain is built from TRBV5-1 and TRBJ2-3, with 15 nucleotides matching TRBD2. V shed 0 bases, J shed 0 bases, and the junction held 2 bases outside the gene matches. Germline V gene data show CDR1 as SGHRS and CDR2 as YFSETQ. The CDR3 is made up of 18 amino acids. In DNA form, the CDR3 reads TGCGCCAGCAGCTTGGTCGGGACTAGCGGGAGGAGCACAGATACGCAGTATTTT. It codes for CASSLVGTSGRSTDTQYF.

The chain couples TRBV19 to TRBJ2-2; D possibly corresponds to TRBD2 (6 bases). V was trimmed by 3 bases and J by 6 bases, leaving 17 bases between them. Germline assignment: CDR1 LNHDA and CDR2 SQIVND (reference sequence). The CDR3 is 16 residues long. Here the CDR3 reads CASSILAGSPSGELFF. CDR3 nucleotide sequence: TGTGCCAGTAGTATCCTTGCCGGGAGCCCATCCGGGGAGCTGTTTTTT.

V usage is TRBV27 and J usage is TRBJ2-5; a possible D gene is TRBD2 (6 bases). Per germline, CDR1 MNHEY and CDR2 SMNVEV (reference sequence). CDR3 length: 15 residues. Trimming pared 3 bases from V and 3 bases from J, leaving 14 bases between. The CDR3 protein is CASSFMGRREETQYF. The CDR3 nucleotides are TGTGCCAGCAGTTTTATGGGTAGGAGGGAAGAGACCCAGTACTTC.

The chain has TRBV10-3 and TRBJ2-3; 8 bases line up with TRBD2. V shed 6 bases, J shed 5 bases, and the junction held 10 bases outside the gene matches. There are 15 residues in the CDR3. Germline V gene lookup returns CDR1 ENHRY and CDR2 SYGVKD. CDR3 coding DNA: TGTGCCATCAGCGACAGTGGCGGGGGGCAAGATACGCAGTATTTT. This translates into CAISDSGGGQDTQYF.

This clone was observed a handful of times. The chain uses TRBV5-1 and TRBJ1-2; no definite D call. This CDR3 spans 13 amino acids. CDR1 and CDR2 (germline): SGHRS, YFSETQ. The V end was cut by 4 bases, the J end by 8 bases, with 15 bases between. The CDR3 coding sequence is TGCGCCAGCAGCCCCGGCACAACCCAAGGCTACACCTTC. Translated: CASSPGTTQGYTF. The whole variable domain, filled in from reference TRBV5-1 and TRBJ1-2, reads KAGVTQTPRYLIKTRGQQVTLSCSPISGHRSVSWYQQTPGQGLQFLFEYFSETQRNKGNFPGRFSGRQFSNSRSEMNVSTLELGDSALYLCASSPGTTQGYTFGSGTRLTVV.

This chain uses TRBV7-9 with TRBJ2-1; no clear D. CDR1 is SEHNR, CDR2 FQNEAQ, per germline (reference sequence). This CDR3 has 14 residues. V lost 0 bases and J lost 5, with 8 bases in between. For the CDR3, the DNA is TGTGCCAGCAGCTTAGCAGAAGCTAACAATGAGCAGTTCTTC. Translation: CASSLAEANNEQFF.

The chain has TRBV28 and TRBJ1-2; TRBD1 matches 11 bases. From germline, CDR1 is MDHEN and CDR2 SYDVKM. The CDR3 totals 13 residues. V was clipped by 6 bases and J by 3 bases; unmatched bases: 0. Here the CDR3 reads CASRGQGDYGYTF. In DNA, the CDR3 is TGTGCCAGCAGGGGACAGGGGGACTATGGCTACACCTTC.

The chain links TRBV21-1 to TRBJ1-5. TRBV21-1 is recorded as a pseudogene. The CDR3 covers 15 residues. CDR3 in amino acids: CASSKTTAADEPQHF. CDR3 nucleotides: TGTGCCAGCAGCAAAACGACGGCCGCTGATGAGCCCCAGCATTTT.